This T cell receptor beta chain was captured by sequencing in a study of T cell clones after liver transplantation. Whole-study context: Pre-transplant mixed lymphocyte reactions yielded third-party-reactive TCRbeta sequences as comparators for graft-donor-reactive sequences. Tolerant meant at least one year fully off immunosuppression without liver enzymes above twice normal. Samples came pre-transplant, pre-randomization before withdrawal, and post-randomization after withdrawal ended.

Study conclusions and caveats: Graft donor-reactive T cells possibly entered the graft instead of undergoing deletion.

The table came from immunoSEQ multiplex PCR; TCRdb's copy has only in-frame clones and leaves some out. The table lists 68,000 or so clones, 75% to 85% of them singletons. In regard to this clone: Its target is unknown.

Germline CDR1 is GTSNPN and CDR2 is SVGIG (reference sequence). CDR3 length: 15 amino acids. Trimming cost V 2 bases and J 3 bases, with 13 bases left between them. The chain carries TRBV30 and TRBJ1-4, with D perhaps TRBD1 (6 bases). Sequences were derived from CD4+ T cells from blood, sampled before liver transplant. The receptor was isolated from a human donor who received a liver transplant. CDR3 region: CAWSFWGAANEKLFF. CDR3 coding DNA: TGTGCCTGGAGTTTCTGGGGGGCAGCTAATGAAAAACTGTTTTTT. Filled out from reference TRBV30 and TRBJ1-4, the complete variable domain reads SQTIHQWPATLVQPVGSPLSLECTVEGTSNPNLYWYRQAAGRGLQLLFYSVGIGQISSEVPQNLSASRPQDRQFILSSKKLLLSDSGFYLCAWSFWGAANEKLFFGSGTQLSVL.